These T cell receptor beta chains were read from a single sample in a study of T-cell memory formation after mild COVID-19. Each CDR3 protein gets one entry after TCRdb re-called the 5' RACE reads with MiXCR. The sample consists of roughly 320,000 distinct CDR3 sequences, around 28% of them appearing once. Sequencing was performed on PBMCs or a T cell subset sorted from them (not recorded which). The receptor source for this set is an adult woman who had mild COVID-19 (a few samples of this study predate the infection). Cell type and time point are not known. The CDR3 runs from the conserved cysteine through the conserved F or W. The D gene is left open where the match is weak. The size field is filled for only some rows; it gives once, few, many or a size class.

>TRBJ2-5|TRBV29-1|-|few
CSPEDGDETQYF
TGCAGCCCCGAGGACGGGGACGAGACCCAGTACTTC
>TRBJ2-2|TRBV4-1|-|-
CASSQVATRNTGELFF
TGCGCCAGCAGCCAAGTCGCGACAAGGAACACCGGGGAGCTGTTTTTT
>TRBJ2-3|TRBV27|-|once
CASSPRRGTDTQYF
TGTGCCAGCAGTCCGCGGAGGGGCACAGATACGCAGTATTTT
>TRBJ2-2|TRBV12-3/TRBV12-4|-|-
CASSWDSPTGELFF
TGTGCCAGCAGCTGGGACTCTCCCACCGGGGAGCTGTTTTTT
>TRBJ2-5|TRBV29-1|-|-
CSVEDLPWRERKETQYF
TGCAGCGTTGAAGATCTCCCGTGGAGGGAGAGGAAAGAGACCCAGTACTTC
>TRBJ2-5|TRBV7-2|-|few
CASSLMGGETQYF
TGTGCCAGCAGCTTAATGGGGGGAGAGACCCAGTACTTC
>TRBJ2-1|TRBV29-1|-|few
CSVETGLLFF
TGCAGCGTTGAAACAGGGCTGTTGTTCTTC
>TRBJ1-6|TRBV5-1|TRBD1|-
CASSPDRGLYNSPLHF
TGCGCCAGCAGTCCCGACAGGGGCCTCTATAATTCACCCCTCCACTTT
>TRBJ2-6|TRBV24-1|TRBD2|few
CATSDGTSGNPGANVLTF
TGTGCCACCAGTGATGGGACTAGCGGGAACCCTGGGGCCAACGTCCTGACTTTC
>TRBJ2-3|TRBV5-1|-|few
CASSFPWDQATQYF
TGCGCCAGCAGCTTTCCCTGGGACCAGGCTACGCAGTATTTT
>TRBJ2-3|TRBV6-5|TRBD2|few
CASSLTVAGGPVTQYF
TGTGCCAGCAGTCTGACCGTGGCGGGAGGGCCGGTTACGCAGTATTTT
>TRBJ2-5|TRBV12-3/TRBV12-4|TRBD1|-
CASSWTGGVETQYF
TGTGCCAGCAGCTGGACAGGGGGGGTGGAGACCCAGTACTTC
>TRBJ1-2|TRBV27|-|-
CASSLSPETWGYTF
TGTGCCAGCAGTTTATCGCCGGAGACCTGGGGCTACACCTTC
>TRBJ1-6|TRBV6-5|-|-
CASRPDRSDSPLHF
TGTGCCAGCAGACCGGACCGGAGCGATTCACCCCTCCACTTT
>TRBJ2-7|TRBV29-1|TRBD1|-
CSVALPRGTVSYEQYF
TGCAGCGTTGCCCTACCTAGGGGGACAGTCTCCTACGAGCAGTACTTC
>TRBJ1-1|TRBV29-1|-|-
CSVDGQNTEAFF
TGCAGCGTTGATGGACAGAACACTGAAGCTTTCTTT
>TRBJ1-1|TRBV27|-|few
CAGRGEAFF
TGTGCCGGCAGGGGTGAAGCTTTCTTT
>TRBJ1-2|TRBV14|-|-
CASSHGGHYGYTF
TGTGCCAGCAGCCATGGGGGTCACTATGGCTACACCTTC
>TRBJ1-5|TRBV3-1|TRBD1|-
CASSRGGTGGRPQHF
TGTGCCAGCAGCCGAGGGGGGACAGGGGGCCGGCCCCAGCATTTT
>TRBJ2-1|TRBV12-3/TRBV12-4|-|few
CASSFLLNEQFF
TGTGCCAGCAGTTTTCTGCTCAATGAGCAGTTCTTC
>TRBJ2-1|TRBV12-3/TRBV12-4|TRBD2|-
CASSLLAGGPPYNEQFF
TGTGCCAGCAGTTTACTAGCGGGAGGGCCGCCCTACAATGAGCAGTTCTTC
>TRBJ2-1|TRBV12-3/TRBV12-4|TRBD2|-
CASSFTSGGANEQFF
TGTGCCAGCAGTTTTACTAGCGGGGGGGCCAATGAGCAGTTCTTC
>TRBJ2-1|TRBV6-2/TRBV6-3|TRBD1|-
CASRPSWTGFEQFF
TGTGCCAGCAGGCCATCATGGACAGGGTTTGAGCAGTTCTTC
>TRBJ2-1|TRBV12-3/TRBV12-4|TRBD1|few
CASSRGTGEQFF
TGTGCCAGCAGTCGAGGGACAGGTGAGCAGTTCTTC
>TRBJ2-3|TRBV7-9|-|few
CASSFQSTDTQYF
TGTGCCAGCAGCTTCCAAAGCACAGATACGCAGTATTTT
>TRBJ1-6|TRBV4-1|-|-
CASSQGEGDNSPLHF
TGCGCCAGCAGCCAAGGGGAAGGTGATAATTCACCCCTCCACTTT
>TRBJ2-1|TRBV12-3/TRBV12-4|-|-
CATQAEPSNEQFF
TGTGCCACCCAAGCGGAACCCAGTAATGAGCAGTTCTTC
>TRBJ2-1|TRBV24-1|-|few
CATSDPDRDPGEQFF
TGTGCCACCAGTGACCCCGACCGGGACCCCGGTGAGCAGTTCTTC
>TRBJ2-2|TRBV6-5|TRBD2|few
CASNGLAGVRNTGELFF
TGTGCCAGCAACGGACTAGCGGGAGTTCGGAACACCGGGGAGCTGTTTTTT
>TRBJ1-5|TRBV5-1|TRBD1|few
CASSPGQGVVNQPQHF
TGCGCCAGCAGCCCCGGACAGGGTGTTGTCAATCAGCCCCAGCATTTT
>TRBJ1-2|TRBV4-3|-|-
CASSQDWGGGGYGYTF
TGCGCCAGCAGCCAAGATTGGGGGGGCGGTGGATATGGCTACACCTTC
>TRBJ2-3|TRBV24-1|TRBD1|-
CATSDRGQGATDTQYF
TGTGCCACCAGTGATCGGGGACAGGGGGCTACAGATACGCAGTATTTT
>TRBJ2-4|TRBV7-2|TRBD1|-
CASSFLTGTAIAKNIQYF
TGTGCCAGCAGCTTCCTAACCGGGACAGCTATAGCCAAAAACATTCAGTACTTC
>TRBJ2-5|TRBV28|TRBD2|-
CASLGEGPRWQETQYF
TGTGCCAGCCTTGGGGAGGGCCCGAGGTGGCAAGAGACCCAGTACTTC
>TRBJ1-5|TRBV20-1|-|few
CSTERKGAGSNQPQHF
TGCAGTACTGAAAGGAAGGGAGCGGGGAGCAATCAGCCCCAGCATTTT
>TRBJ2-7|TRBV6-2/TRBV6-3|TRBD2|-
CASGLAGGPSSYEQYF
TGTGCCAGCGGACTAGCGGGAGGGCCGAGCTCCTACGAGCAGTACTTC
>TRBJ2-3|TRBV5-1|-|few
CASSSDLLTNTQYF
TGCGCCAGCAGCTCCGACTTACTAACCAATACGCAGTATTTT
>TRBJ2-5|TRBV9|-|-
CASSVAWDPGTQYF
TGTGCCAGCAGCGTAGCTTGGGATCCCGGGACCCAGTACTTC
>TRBJ2-7|TRBV21-1|-|-
CASSKVGQQYEQYF
TGTGCCAGCAGCAAAGTGGGACAACAATACGAGCAGTACTTC
>TRBJ1-1|TRBV9|-|many
CASSVGSDTEAFF
TGTGCCAGCAGCGTAGGATCGGATACCGAAGCTTTCTTT
>TRBJ2-3|TRBV7-7|-|-
CASSLGFGRTDTQYF
TGTGCCAGCAGCTTAGGTTTCGGCAGAACAGATACGCAGTATTTT
>TRBJ1-6|TRBV7-9|-|few
CASSPRVGNSPLHF
TGTGCCAGCAGCCCCAGGGTGGGGAATTCACCCCTCCACTTT
>TRBJ2-1|TRBV7-2|TRBD2|-
CASSPPGIRGEFF
TGTGCCAGCAGCCCCCCGGGGATCCGGGGGGAGTTCTTC
>TRBJ2-5|TRBV5-1|TRBD2|-
CASSTTSGGAQETQYF
TGCGCCAGCAGCACGACTAGCGGGGGGGCCCAAGAGACCCAGTACTTC
>TRBJ1-5|TRBV19|-|-
CASSIGGGRGPRNQPQHF
TGTGCCAGTAGTATAGGGGGAGGTCGTGGGCCACGCAATCAGCCCCAGCATTTT
>TRBJ2-7|TRBV12-3/TRBV12-4|-|-
CASSFRDMSYEQYF
TGTGCCAGCAGTTTTAGGGACATGTCCTACGAGCAGTACTTC